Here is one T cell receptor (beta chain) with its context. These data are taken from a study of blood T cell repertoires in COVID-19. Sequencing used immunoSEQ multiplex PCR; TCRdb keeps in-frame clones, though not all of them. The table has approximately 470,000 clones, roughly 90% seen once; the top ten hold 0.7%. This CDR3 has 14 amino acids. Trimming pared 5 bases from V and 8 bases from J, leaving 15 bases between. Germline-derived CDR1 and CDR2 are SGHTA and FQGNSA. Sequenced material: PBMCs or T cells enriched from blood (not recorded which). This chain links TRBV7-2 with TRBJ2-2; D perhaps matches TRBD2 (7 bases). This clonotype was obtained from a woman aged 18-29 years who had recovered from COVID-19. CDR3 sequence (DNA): TGTGCCAGCAGCCCCCGGGGGGCGGGAGGGGAGCTGTTTTTT. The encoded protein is CASSPRGAGGELFF.